Below, 17 T cell receptor beta chains from the same sample are listed, as sequenced in a study of HIV-infected patients and healthy controls. No cell fractionation was done, so the repertoire covers all unsorted peripheral blood T cells. cDNA was made from around 0.45 ug RNA using alpha and beta constant primers. Using multiplexing indices, alpha and beta chain libraries were generated apart by chain-specific third strand synthesis. TCRdb redid the calling of the 5' RACE reads with MiXCR, one entry per CDR3 protein. Among approximately 11,000 distinct CDR3 sequences listed, over 4% were seen once. Input material: blood. These receptors were collected from an adult in good health.

This clonotype has a count of ten or more. The V gene is TRBV5-1, the J gene TRBJ1-6; D not resolved. The ends were cut back, 0 bases at V and 7 bases at J, with 8 bases in the middle. CDR3 length equals 14 residues. The germline gives CDR1 SGHRS, CDR2 YFSETQ. This chain's CDR3 is CASSLVSTNSPLHF. CDR3 in DNA: TGCGCCAGCAGCTTGGTCTCTACGAATTCACCCCTCCACTTT.

This clonotype was observed many times. This CDR3 reads CASSPRLTQETQYF. CDR3 DNA: TGTGCCAGCTCCCCAAGACTCACACAAGAGACCCAGTACTTC. The rearrangement links TRBV18 to TRBJ2-5; unclear D gene. Trimming removed 6 bases from V and 2 bases from J, with 13 bases in between. Germline-derived CDR1 and CDR2 are KGHSH and LQKENI. The length of the CDR3 is 14 residues.

The V gene is TRBV29-1, the J gene TRBJ1-1; no definite D call. There are 13 residues in the CDR3. Trimming pared 6 bases from V and 2 bases from J, leaving 13 bases between. The germline V gene has CDR1 SQVTM and CDR2 ANQGSEA. The CDR3 loop reads CSVGGEYNTEAFF. The CDR3 coding sequence is TGCAGCGTAGGAGGAGAGTATAACACTGAAGCTTTCTTT.

The chain recombines TRBV7-8 with TRBJ2-1; no definite D call. CDR3 length equals 15 residues. Trimming cost V 4 bases and J 3 bases, with 13 bases left between them. Germline values: CDR1 SGHVS, CDR2 FQNEAQ. CDR3 region: CASSYDGYFYNEQFF. The CDR3 coding sequence is TGTGCCAGCAGCTACGACGGGTACTTCTACAATGAGCAGTTCTTC.

This clonotype was recorded at least ten times. V usage is TRBV5-1 and J usage is TRBJ1-1; no reliable D call. Germline V gene data show CDR1 as SGHRS and CDR2 as YFSETQ. This CDR3 comprises 16 residues. The V gene lost 0 bases and the J gene lost 0 bases, with 12 bases spanning the gap. Here the CDR3 reads CASSLGLGQLNTEAFF. The CDR3 DNA reads TGCGCCAGCAGCTTGGGGTTAGGGCAGTTGAACACTGAAGCTTTCTTT. Full variable domain (outside the CDR3, taken from reference TRBV5-1 and TRBJ1-1): KAGVTQTPRYLIKTRGQQVTLSCSPISGHRSVSWYQQTPGQGLQFLFEYFSETQRNKGNFPGRFSGRQFSNSRSEMNVSTLELGDSALYLCASSLGLGQLNTEAFFGQGTRLTVV.

In its sample, this clonotype was seen many times. The chain joins TRBV20-1 to TRBJ2-1; 11 nucleotides align to TRBD2. The V gene's germline CDR1 is DFQATT and CDR2 SNEGSKA (reference sequence). CDR3 length equals 14 residues. V lost 2 bases and J lost 9; bases outside the gene matches: 6. Written as DNA, the CDR3 is TGCAGTGCTAGACGGGCTAGCGGGGGGATTGAGCAGTTCTTC. Its protein is CSARRASGGIEQFF.

The sample holds many counts of this clonotype. This chain joins TRBV3-1 and TRBJ1-1; D perhaps matches TRBD1 (5 bases). V was pared by 4 bases and J by 6 bases, with 12 bases between. Germline lookup yields CDR1 LGHDT and CDR2 YNNKEL (reference sequence). This CDR3 comprises 13 residues. The CDR3 DNA follows: TGTGCCAGCAGCCTCCACGGAGGGGCTGAAGCTTTCTTT. Translating it yields CASSLHGGAEAFF.

Judged by abundance, this clonotype is medium-sized (0.01 to 0.1%). The CDR3 coding sequence is TGTGCCAGCAGTTCCCCCGAGCGGGGTAACATTCAGTACTTC. Protein product: CASSSPERGNIQYF. This chain connects TRBV6-2 or TRBV6-3 to TRBJ2-4; TRBD2 matches at 7 bases. CDR3 size: 14 residues. With V trimmed by 4 bases and J by 7 bases, 7 bases remained unmatched. In germline, CDR1 is MNHEY, CDR2 SVGEGT.

This clonotype was counted at least ten times. This chain connects TRBV27 to TRBJ2-3; 7 positions agree with TRBD2. From germline, CDR1 is MNHEY and CDR2 SMNVEV (reference sequence). With V trimmed by 6 bases and J by 0 bases, 9 bases remained unmatched. CDR3 size: 16 residues. The CDR3 is CASSPTRLASTDTQYF. The CDR3 DNA sequence: TGTGCCAGCAGCCCTACCCGACTAGCCAGCACAGATACGCAGTATTTT.

There are many counts of this clonotype. The rearrangement uses TRBV7-2 and TRBJ2-5; perhaps TRBD1 as D (6 bases). V lost 5 bases to trimming and J lost 2 bases, with 12 bases between them. The CDR3 is 14 residues long. Looked up from germline, CDR1 is SGHTA and CDR2 is FQGNSA. The CDR3 region is CASSPPGVQETQYF. In nucleotides, the CDR3 is TGTGCCAGCAGCCCCCCAGGGGTTCAAGAGACCCAGTACTTC.

This clonotype was recorded a few times. The chain recombines TRBV12-3 or TRBV12-4 with TRBJ1-1, with a weak D call TRBD1 (6 bases). The V and J ends lost 2 bases and 6 bases respectively, with 13 bases between them. There are 14 residues in the CDR3. CDR3 amino acids: CASSLKGGFAEAFF. CDR3 DNA: TGTGCCAGCAGTTTAAAGGGGGGCTTCGCTGAAGCTTTCTTT.

In its sample, this clonotype was seen many times. The J gene is TRBJ2-3, the V gene TRBV7-6; D unresolved. The CDR3 extends over 12 amino acids. Trimming removed 5 bases at V and 4 bases at J, with 7 bases between. In germline, CDR1 is SGHVS, CDR2 FNYEAQ. The CDR3 coding sequence is TGTGCCAGCAGCCGCGTTCCAGATACGCAGTATTTT. Translating gives CASSRVPDTQYF.

The rearrangement links TRBV6-6 to TRBJ1-1; D perhaps matches TRBD1 (5 bases). The CDR3 has 17 amino acids. Trimming removed 7 bases from V and 0 bases from J, with 21 bases in between. Germline lookup yields CDR1 MNHNY and CDR2 SVGAGI (reference sequence). CDR3 residues: CASIWGARGGMNTEAFF. The CDR3 region has the DNA TGTGCCAGCATCTGGGGTGCTAGGGGCGGAATGAACACTGAAGCTTTCTTT.

This clonotype was seen many times. For the CDR3, the DNA is TGTGCCAGCAGTTCTGGGACACTCAGGAACACTGAAGCTTTCTTT. It yields the protein CASSSGTLRNTEAFF. The gene calls are TRBV27 and TRBJ1-1; tentatively, D is TRBD1 (6 bases). The CDR3 extends over 15 amino acids. The ends were cut back, 4 bases at V and 1 base at J, with 13 bases in the middle. The germline V gene encodes CDR1 MNHEY and CDR2 SMNVEV (reference sequence).

This clonotype was observed a few times. The chain has TRBV20-1 and TRBJ2-1; possibly TRBD2 for D (5 bases). The CDR3 is 12 residues long. Trimming took off 3 bases at V and 4 bases at J, with 7 bases between the two ends. Germline V gives CDR1 DFQATT, CDR2 SNEGSKA (reference sequence). The CDR3 region is CSAREDYNEQFF. The CDR3 DNA is TGCAGTGCTAGGGAGGATTACAATGAGCAGTTCTTC.

Relative to its sample, this clonotype is medium-sized (0.01 to 0.1%). V gene TRBV12-3 or TRBV12-4 combines with J gene TRBJ2-5; D ambiguous. The CDR3 extends over 14 amino acids. Trimming left V 3 bases short and J 2 bases short, with 10 bases between. CDR3 bases: TGTGCCAGCAGTTTGTCTAAACAGCAAGAGACCCAGTACTTC. Encoded protein: CASSLSKQQETQYF.

This clonotype was seen ten or more times. The rearrangement joins TRBV14 to TRBJ2-3; 7 bases line up with TRBD2. V dropped 0 bases and J dropped 3; count of bases not matched to a gene: 3. The CDR3 is 15 residues long. Germline CDR1 reads SGHDN; CDR2 reads FVKESK. The CDR3 loop is CASSQERGGTDTQYF. The CDR3 region has the DNA TGTGCCAGCAGCCAAGAGCGGGGAGGGACAGATACGCAGTATTTT.